This T cell receptor (beta chain) was captured by sequencing in a study of T cell responses to AZD1222 COVID-19 vaccine. Profiled with immunoSEQ multiplex PCR; TCRdb holds only in-frame clones, not every one. Found here are under 110,000 clones, about 90% of them singletons; the top ten hold about 4.8%. From germline, CDR1 is SGHRS and CDR2 YFSETQ. CDR3 length: 14 residues. Trimming pared 4 bases from V and 2 bases from J, leaving 12 bases between. This receptor was taken from an adult in good health. The source material was peripheral blood, sampled on day 0 of AZD1222 vaccination. The rearrangement links TRBV5-1 to TRBJ1-1; D gene ambiguous. CDR3 sequence: CASSRGGTNTEAFF. The CDR3 DNA reads TGCGCCAGCAGCCGGGGAGGCACAAACACTGAAGCTTTCTTT.